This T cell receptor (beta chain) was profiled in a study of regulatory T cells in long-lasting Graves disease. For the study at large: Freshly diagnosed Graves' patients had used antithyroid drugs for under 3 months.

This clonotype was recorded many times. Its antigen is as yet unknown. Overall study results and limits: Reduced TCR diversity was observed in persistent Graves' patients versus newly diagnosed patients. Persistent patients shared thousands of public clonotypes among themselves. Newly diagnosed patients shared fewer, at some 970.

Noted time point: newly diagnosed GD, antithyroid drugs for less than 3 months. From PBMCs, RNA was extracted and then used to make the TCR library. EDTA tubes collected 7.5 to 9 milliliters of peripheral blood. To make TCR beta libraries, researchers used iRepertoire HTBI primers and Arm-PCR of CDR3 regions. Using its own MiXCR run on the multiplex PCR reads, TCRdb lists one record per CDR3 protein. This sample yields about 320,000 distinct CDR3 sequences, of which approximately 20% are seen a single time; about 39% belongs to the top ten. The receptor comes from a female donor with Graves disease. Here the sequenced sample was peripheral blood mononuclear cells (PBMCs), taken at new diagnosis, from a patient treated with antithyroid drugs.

CDR3 in DNA: TGTGCCAGCAGTTACAGTGGCACTAGCGGGGTTTACAATGAGCAGTTCTTC. Encoded protein: CASSYSGTSGVYNEQFF. The V and J genes are TRBV6-5 and TRBJ2-1; the match to TRBD2 covers 10 bases. The CDR3 is 17 residues long. V dropped 2 bases and J dropped 4; count of bases not matched to a gene: 8. Germline assignment: CDR1 MNHEY and CDR2 SVGAGI.